Presented here are 15 T cell receptor beta chains from one specimen sequenced in a study of vaccination and CD4 T cells after COVID-19. Which antigens these TCRs recognize remains unknown. With the Oncomine TCR Beta short-read assay, DNA from cultured CD4+ T cells was sequenced. Using its own MiXCR run on the PCR reads, TCRdb lists one record per CDR3 protein. The sample holds 8,500 to 13,000 distinct CDR3 sequences, approximately 61% seen once. The treatment here: roughly nine-day PBMC culture with coronavirus spike peptide pools or control peptides (ViraFEST assay). The sequenced material came from CD4+ T cells from blood, cultured in vitro. The receptors shown here come from a human donor who had recovered from COVID-19.

This chain connects TRBV24-1 to TRBJ1-3; TRBD1 agrees at 8 bases. Germline V lookup: CDR1 KGHDR, CDR2 SFDVKD. The CDR3 is 17 amino acids. V gave up 3 bases and J gave up 3 bases; unmatched junction bases: 9. CDR3 loop: CATSDPPTGVCGNTIYF. DNA of the CDR3: TGTGCCACCAGTGATCCGCCGACAGGGGTTTGTGGAAACACCATATATTTT.

The rearrangement uses TRBV6-5 and TRBJ1-1, with D possibly being TRBD1 (5 bases). CDR3 length: 14 residues. Trimming took 2 bases from V and 6 from J, leaving 13 bases between them. In germline, CDR1 is MNHEY, CDR2 SVGAGI. CDR3 bases: TGTGCCAGCAGTTACATTGGGGGGGTAGCTGAAGCTTTCTTT. Translated: CASSYIGGVAEAFF.

This clonotype has a handful of counts. V and J are TRBV10-3 and TRBJ1-6, with 12 positions matching TRBD1. This CDR3 contains 17 residues. Germline CDR1 and CDR2: ENHRY and SYGVKD. V shed 2 bases, J shed 5 bases, and the junction held 4 bases outside the gene matches. DNA of the CDR3: TGTGCCATCAGTGAGAAGGGACAGGGGGCGAATAATTCACCCCTCCACTTT. It translates to CAISEKGQGANNSPLHF.

In its sample, this clonotype was seen a few times. The V and J genes are TRBV6-5 and TRBJ1-5; D call uncertain. The V gene's germline CDR1 is MNHEY and CDR2 SVGAGI. The CDR3 is 15 residues long. Deletions cut 4 bases from V and 2 bases from J, with 12 bases between. DNA for the CDR3: TGTGCCAGCAGTTCTAGAGGTGGCGGCAATCAGCCCCAGCATTTT. This translates into CASSSRGGGNQPQHF.

The genes are TRBV20-1 and TRBJ1-2, with no clear D. CDR1 is DFQATT and CDR2 is SNEGSKA in the germline V gene (reference sequence). V lost 2 bases and J lost 4, with 14 bases in between. CDR3 length equals 14 residues. The CDR3 reads CSARFRPAGYGYTF. CDR3 bases: TGCAGTGCTAGATTCCGGCCTGCTGGCTATGGCTACACCTTC.

This clonotype has just one count. The V call is TRBV18, the J call TRBJ2-7; D call uncertain. Germline-derived CDR1 and CDR2 are KGHSH and LQKENI. The CDR3 has 16 residues. V lost 3 bases and J lost 5, with 20 bases in between. CDR3 DNA sequence: TGTGCCAGCTCACCGGTCAGAGGTTTAACTTCCCACGAGCAGTACTTC. Translating it yields CASSPVRGLTSHEQYF.

The rearrangement joins TRBV20-1 to TRBJ1-6; TRBD1 matches at 7 bases. Germline V gene data show CDR1 as DFQATT and CDR2 as SNEGSKA (reference sequence). Trimming at V came to 2 bases and at J to 4 bases, leaving 8 bases not matched to a gene. This CDR3 is built from 16 residues. CDR3 DNA sequence: TGCAGTGCTAGAAACCAGGGACAGAGTTATAATTCACCCCTCCACTTT. It is translated as CSARNQGQSYNSPLHF.

In its sample, this clonotype was seen a few times. V is TRBV24-1 and J is TRBJ1-2, with D uncertain. Trimming left V 3 bases short and J 5 bases short, with 9 bases between. The CDR3 runs to 13 residues. The germline CDR1 and CDR2 sequences are KGHDR and SFDVKD. The DNA of the CDR3 is TGTGCCACCAGTGATGAGGGAGGGTATGGCTACACCTTC. This gives the protein CATSDEGGYGYTF.

Of note for this clonotype: A read error may account for a junction end that differs from germline. This sequence joins TRBV6-1 and TRBJ1-6; D remains ambiguous. Germline CDR1 MNHNS, CDR2 SASEGT. The CDR3 length is 15 residues. For the CDR3, the DNA is TGTGCCAGCAGCGTCTACCCAGCGGCTAATTCACACCTCCACTTT. This codes for CASSVYPAANSHLHF.

V gene TRBV2 combines with J gene TRBJ2-7, with TRBD1 identical over 7 bases. The V segment lost 8 bases and the J segment 5 bases; nucleotides outside the gene matches: 9. CDR1 and CDR2 (germline): SNHLY, FYNNEI. The CDR3 sequence is 13 residues long. The CDR3 DNA reads as TGTGCCAGCGTCGACAGGGTGGGCAACGAGCAGTACTTC. Translation gives CASVDRVGNEQYF.

The V gene is TRBV7-8, the J gene TRBJ2-7; 7 bases are a match to TRBD1. CDR1 SGHVS and CDR2 FQNEAQ come from the germline V gene. V trimming: 3 bases; J trimming: 3 bases; junction bases outside the gene matches: 5. The CDR3 length is 14 residues. The CDR3 protein is CASSFRRTGYEQYF. The CDR3 DNA reads TGTGCCAGCAGCTTCCGAAGGACAGGCTACGAGCAGTACTTC.

Only a few counts were recorded for this clonotype. The rearrangement uses TRBV6-5 and TRBJ2-2, with D perhaps TRBD2 (5 bases). The germline CDR1 and CDR2 sequences are MNHEY and SVGAGI. This CDR3 spans 17 amino acids. The V end lost 0 bases, the J end lost 6 bases, and 17 bases lay between the germline ends. CDR3 nucleotides: TGTGCCAGCAGTTACTCGGACTCCCTAAACCCACCCGGGGAGCTGTTTTTT. Translated: CASSYSDSLNPPGELFF.

The rearrangement uses TRBV7-9 and TRBJ2-1; 10 bases line up with TRBD2. The CDR3 has 20 residues. Unmatched junction bases numbered 15, after V lost 4 bases and J lost 0 bases. Germline lookup yields CDR1 SEHNR and CDR2 FQNEAQ (reference sequence). The CDR3 here is CASSSGSGLAELSSYNEQFF. In nucleotides, the CDR3 is TGTGCCAGCAGCTCAGGCTCCGGACTAGCGGAACTTAGCTCCTACAATGAGCAGTTCTTC.

In its sample, this clonotype was seen a few times. The chain uses TRBV4-1 and TRBJ1-2, with a possible D match to TRBD1 (6 bases). Between the trimmed V and J ends, which lost 2 bases and 4 bases, there was a span of 14 bases. Germline loops: CDR1 MGHRA, CDR2 YSYEKL. The CDR3 extends over 15 amino acids. The CDR3 region is CASSQKGEGLYGYTF. The CDR3 coding sequence is TGCGCCAGCAGCCAAAAGGGGGAGGGACTCTATGGCTACACCTTC.

The chain recombines TRBV5-4 with TRBJ1-6; D is undetermined. Trimming cost V 0 bases and J 7 bases, with 8 bases left between them. The CDR3 has 14 residues. Germline lookup yields CDR1 SGHNT and CDR2 YYREEE (reference sequence). The CDR3 DNA follows: TGTGCCAGCAGCTTGGAAGTGGGGAATTCACCCCTCCACTTT. Its translation is CASSLEVGNSPLHF.